The sequence of this T cell receptor (beta chain) was determined in a study of CD8+ T cells in alopecia areata. Study in general: At a dose of 5 to 10 mg twice daily, oral tofacitinib was given to treated patients.

Germline V lookup: CDR1 GTSNPN, CDR2 SVGIG (reference sequence). The CDR3 sequence is 16 residues long. The ends were cut back, 4 bases at V and 5 bases at J, with 23 bases in the middle. Peripheral blood samples and lesional scalp punch biopsies were obtained from alopecia areata patients. As the sequencing template, cDNA was produced by extracting RNA and reverse transcribing it. This table comes from immunoSEQ multiplex PCR, and its TCRdb copy is limited to in-frame clones, with some not included. The table records 150,000 to 200,000 clones, about 72% of them present only once. This chain uses TRBV30 with TRBJ1-1; the D gene is possibly TRBD1 (5 bases). The sample consisted of CD8+ T cells sorted from blood, taken at week 0. This receptor was obtained from a human donor with alopecia areata. The CDR3 DNA is TGTGCCTGGACCCAATGGGACGTCCGCGGGAGGACTGAAGCTTTCTTT. Encoded protein: CAWTQWDVRGRTEAFF.